The source of this T cell receptor (beta chain) is a study of T cells in Graves' hyperthyroidism and ophthalmopathy. Points from the study as a whole: Stable hyperthyroidism was told apart from ophthalmopathy by a model built on 13 V-J features.

About this clonotype itself: The antigen is unknown.

RNA transcripts provided the source from which TCR beta CDR3 regions were amplified. HTBI primers were employed in a first-round RT-PCR of the TCR CDR3. TCRdb recomputed calls from the multiplex PCR reads with MiXCR, one row per CDR3 protein. The table has 550,000 to 700,000 distinct CDR3 sequences, approximately 44% seen once. Trimming at V came to 6 bases and at J to 7 bases, leaving 4 bases not matched to a gene. Germline loops: CDR1 SGHTA, CDR2 FQGTGA. The CDR3 totals 12 residues. The V gene is TRBV7-3, the J gene TRBJ1-2; 8 bases agree with TRBD1. The sample taken for sequencing was peripheral blood or thyroid tissue (not recorded which). This TCR was sampled from an adult woman with Graves' disease, either hyperthyroidism or ophthalmopathy (not recorded which). Here the CDR3 reads CASRPDRGGYTF. The DNA of the CDR3 is TGTGCCAGCAGACCCGACAGGGGTGGCTACACCTTC.